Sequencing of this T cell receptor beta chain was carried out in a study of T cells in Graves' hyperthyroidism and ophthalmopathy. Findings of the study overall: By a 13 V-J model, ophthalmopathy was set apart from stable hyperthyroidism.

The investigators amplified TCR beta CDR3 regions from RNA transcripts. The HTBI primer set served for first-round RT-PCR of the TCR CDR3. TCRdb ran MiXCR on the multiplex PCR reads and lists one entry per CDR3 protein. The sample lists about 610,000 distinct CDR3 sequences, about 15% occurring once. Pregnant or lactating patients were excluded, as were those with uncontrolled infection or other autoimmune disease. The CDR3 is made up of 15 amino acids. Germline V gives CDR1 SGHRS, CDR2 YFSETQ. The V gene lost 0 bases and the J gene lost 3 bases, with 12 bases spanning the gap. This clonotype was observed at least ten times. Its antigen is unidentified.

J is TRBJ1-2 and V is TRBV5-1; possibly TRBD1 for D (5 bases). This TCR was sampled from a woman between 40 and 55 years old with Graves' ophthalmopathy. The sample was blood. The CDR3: CASSLAVSGHYGYTF. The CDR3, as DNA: TGCGCCAGCAGCTTGGCCGTATCAGGGCACTATGGCTACACCTTC.